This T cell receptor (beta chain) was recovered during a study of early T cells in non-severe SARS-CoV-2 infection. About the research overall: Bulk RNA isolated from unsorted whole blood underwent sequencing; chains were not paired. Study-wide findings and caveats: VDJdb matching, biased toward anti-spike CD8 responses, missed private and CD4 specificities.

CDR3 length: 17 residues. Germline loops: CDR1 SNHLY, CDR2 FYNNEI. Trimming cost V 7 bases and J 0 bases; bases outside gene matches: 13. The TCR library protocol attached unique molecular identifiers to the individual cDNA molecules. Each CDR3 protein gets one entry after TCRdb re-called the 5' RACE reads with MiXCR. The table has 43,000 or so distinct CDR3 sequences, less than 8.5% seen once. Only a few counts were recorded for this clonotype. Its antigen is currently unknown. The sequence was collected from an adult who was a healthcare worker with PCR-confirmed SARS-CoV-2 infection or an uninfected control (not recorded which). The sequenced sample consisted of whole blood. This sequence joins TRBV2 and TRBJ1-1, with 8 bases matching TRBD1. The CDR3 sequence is CASTRDRLASMNTEAFF. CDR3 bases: TGTGCCAGCACCCGGGACAGGTTAGCATCGATGAACACTGAAGCTTTCTTT. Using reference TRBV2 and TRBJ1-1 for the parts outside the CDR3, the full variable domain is EPEVTQTPSHQVTQMGQEVILRCVPISNHLYFYWYRQILGQKVEFLVSFYNNEISEKSEIFDDQFSVERPDGSNFTLKIRSTKLEDSAMYFCASTRDRLASMNTEAFFGQGTRLTVV.